This T cell receptor (beta chain) was retrieved from a study of T cell clones after liver transplantation. The assay was immunoSEQ multiplex PCR, and TCRdb's table has in-frame clones only and misses some. The table lists some 110,000 clones, 80% to 85% of them singletons. V lost 3 bases and J 0 bases, leaving 9 bases between the germline ends. This CDR3 contains 14 residues. From germline, CDR1 is SSHAT and CDR2 FNYEAQ (reference sequence). The receptor's source is a human donor who received a liver transplant. The gene calls are TRBV7-7 and TRBJ2-7; D possibly corresponds to TRBD1 (6 bases). The sequencing here drew on CD4+ T cells from blood, taken before liver transplant. The CDR3 protein is CASSLGASSYEQYF. CDR3 in DNA: TGTGCCAGCAGCTTGGGGGCAAGCTCCTACGAGCAGTACTTC. Using reference TRBV7-7 and TRBJ2-7 for the parts outside the CDR3, the full variable domain is GAGVSQSPRYKVTKRGQDVTLRCDPISSHATLYWYQQALGQGPEFLTYFNYEAQPDKSGLPSDRFSAERPEGSISTLTIQRTEQRDSAMYRCASSLGASSYEQYFGPGTRLTVT.